The 23 T cell receptor beta chains in this list originate from one sample, sequenced in a study of blood T cell repertoires in COVID-19. Assay used: immunoSEQ multiplex PCR; TCRdb lists only in-frame clones, some missing. The sample lists some 240,000 clones, around 84% occurring once. Input material: peripheral blood. The source of these receptors is a woman in her 40s who had recovered from COVID-19.

J is TRBJ1-2 and V is TRBV9, with no clear D. Trimming left V 4 bases short and J 7 bases short, with 17 bases between. The CDR3 has 14 residues. Germline V gene sequence: CDR1 SGDLS, CDR2 YYNGEE. As DNA, the CDR3 is TGTGCCAGCAGCCCGCGGCAAGGCGCGGGTGGCTACACCTTC. Translated, it gives CASSPRQGAGGYTF.

The CDR3 protein is CASSVGPGLGTDTQYF. Here the CDR3 DNA reads TGTGCCAGCAGCGTAGGGCCGGGACTGGGCACAGATACGCAGTATTTT. The chain employs TRBV9 and TRBJ2-3; tentatively, D is TRBD2 (6 bases). The CDR3 extends over 16 amino acids. Trimming stripped 0 bases from V and 1 base from J, with 12 bases between. Looked up from germline, CDR1 is SGDLS and CDR2 is YYNGEE.

The chain links TRBV2 to TRBJ2-7; D might be TRBD1 (5 bases). CDR1 is SNHLY and CDR2 is FYNNEI in the germline V gene. There are 12 residues in the CDR3. V was cut by 5 bases and J by 3 bases, with 8 bases left in between. The CDR3 reads CASSRQLYEQYF. As DNA, the CDR3 is TGTGCCAGCAGTAGACAGCTCTACGAGCAGTACTTC.

The chain recombines TRBV13 with TRBJ1-2, with 9 bases aligning to TRBD1. The CDR3 length is 17 residues. In germline, CDR1 is PRHDT, CDR2 FYEKMQ (reference sequence). J gave up 2 bases and V 2 bases, and 9 bases lay outside the gene matches. The CDR3 is CASSLKQGAVGNYGYTF. The CDR3 nucleotides read TGTGCCAGCAGCTTAAAACAGGGGGCGGTGGGGAACTATGGCTACACCTTC.

The chain couples TRBV28 to TRBJ2-7; D possibly corresponds to TRBD1 (5 bases). The length of the CDR3 is 12 residues. Germline CDR1 reads MDHEN; CDR2 reads SYDVKM. The germline V and J ends were trimmed by 6 bases and 2 bases, with 8 bases remaining between them. The CDR3 nucleotides are TGTGCCAGCAGGCCACAGGCCTACGAGCAGTACTTC. Translated: CASRPQAYEQYF. Drawing the rest from reference TRBV28 and TRBJ2-7, the complete variable domain is DVKVTQSSRYLVKRTGEKVFLECVQDMDHENMFWYRQDPGLGLRLIYFSYDVKMKEKGDIPEGYSVSREKKERFSLILESASTNQTSMYLCASRPQAYEQYFGPGTRLTVT.

CDR3: CASIAGADTQYF. CDR3 in DNA: TGTGCCAGCATAGCGGGGGCAGATACGCAGTATTTT. V usage is TRBV6-5 and J usage is TRBJ2-3, with 9 positions matching TRBD2. The CDR3 consists of 12 residues. V was pared by 7 bases and J by 4 bases, with 0 bases of the junction left unmatched. Germline V gene sequence: CDR1 MNHEY, CDR2 SVGAGI.

The V call is TRBV5-1, the J call TRBJ2-5; 13 bases map to TRBD2. V lost 0 bases, J lost 2 bases, and 4 bases stayed unmatched. Germline CDR1 reads SGHRS; CDR2 reads YFSETQ. The CDR3 is made up of 17 amino acids. The chain's CDR3 is CASSLGTSGGTQETQYF. CDR3 DNA: TGCGCCAGCAGCTTGGGGACTAGCGGGGGCACACAAGAGACCCAGTACTTC.

The table lists this clone with many counts. This chain joins TRBV18 and TRBJ1-2; 7 bases agree with TRBD1. The germline gives CDR1 KGHSH, CDR2 LQKENI. The V and J ends lost 5 bases and 6 bases, in that order; junction bases with no gene match: 9. The CDR3 loop spans 14 amino acids. The CDR3 nucleotides are TGTGCCAGCTCATCCCCAACGACAGGGCATGGCTACACCTTC. Translated, it gives CASSSPTTGHGYTF.

This clone was seen a handful of times. The chain combines TRBV14 with TRBJ1-2; TRBD1 aligns across 9 bases. This CDR3 has 13 residues. The V and J ends lost 4 bases and 4 bases, in that order; junction bases with no gene match: 1. Germline-derived CDR1 and CDR2 are SGHDN and FVKESK. CDR3 DNA: TGTGCCAGCAGCCCGGACAGGGGCTATGGCTACACCTTC. Its protein is CASSPDRGYGYTF.

This clone was observed a few times. This chain links TRBV7-9 with TRBJ2-7; D perhaps matches TRBD2 (6 bases). The CDR3 extends over 16 amino acids. In germline, CDR1 is SEHNR, CDR2 FQNEAQ (reference sequence). The V end lost 5 bases, the J end lost 3 bases, and 20 bases lay between the germline ends. This chain's CDR3 is CASSLNEGGARYEQYF. As DNA, the CDR3 is TGTGCCAGCAGCCTCAACGAGGGCGGGGCCCGCTACGAGCAGTACTTC.

About this clone itself: Likely a read error: the CDR3 ends without its conserved phenylalanine or tryptophan. The DNA is omitted, as the CDR3 cannot be located on it reliably, and the CDR3 follows TCRdb's listing. The rearrangement joins TRBV5-4 to TRBJ2-3; the table's D gene call, TRBD2, was not cross checked with the DNA. From germline, CDR1 is SGHNT and CDR2 YYREEE (reference sequence). The CDR3 is 11 amino acids in total, end residues counted. CDR3 region: CASSHGTSGSG.

The rearrangement links TRBV19 to TRBJ1-4; TRBD1 aligns across 7 bases. This CDR3 spans 14 amino acids. CDR1 is LNHDA, CDR2 SQIVND, per germline (reference sequence). V was clipped by 5 bases and J by 8 bases; unmatched bases: 8. The CDR3 here is CASSSTGLGEKLFF. Written as DNA, the CDR3 is TGTGCCAGTAGTTCGACAGGGTTGGGCGAAAAACTGTTTTTT.

This chain uses TRBV7-9 with TRBJ2-7; TRBD2 agrees at 12 bases. The CDR3 runs to 15 residues. The V gene end was trimmed by 5 bases and the J gene end by 2 bases; junction bases not matched to a gene: 4. Germline V gene data show CDR1 as SEHNR and CDR2 as FQNEAQ (reference sequence). CDR3 protein: CASSPGLAGTYEQYF. The DNA of the CDR3 is TGTGCCAGCAGCCCAGGACTAGCGGGAACCTACGAGCAGTACTTC.

The gene calls are TRBV7-2 and TRBJ1-5; the D is unclear. V lost 3 bases, J lost 0 bases, and 12 bases lay in between. This CDR3 region has 16 residues. Germline CDR1 and CDR2: SGHTA and FQGNSA. The CDR3 bases are TGTGCCAGCAGCTTTAGTGATGGTTATAGCAATCAGCCCCAGCATTTT. This codes for CASSFSDGYSNQPQHF.

The gene calls are TRBV9 and TRBJ1-2, with TRBD1 as a possible D gene (6 bases). CDR1 is SGDLS and CDR2 is YYNGEE in the germline V gene. The V and J ends lost 7 bases and 5 bases respectively, with 15 bases between them. The CDR3 contains 13 residues. The CDR3 region is CASGTGLSYGYTF. As DNA, the CDR3 is TGTGCCAGCGGTACAGGGCTTTCGTATGGCTACACCTTC.

This sequence joins TRBV28 and TRBJ2-1; D gene unclear. This CDR3 is built from 16 residues. The ends were cut back, 0 bases at V and 0 bases at J, with 9 bases in the middle. Looked up from germline, CDR1 is MDHEN and CDR2 is SYDVKM. CDR3 sequence reads: CASSLWRGSSYNEQFF. The CDR3 nucleotides are TGTGCCAGCAGTTTATGGCGAGGCAGCTCCTACAATGAGCAGTTCTTC.

This sequence joins TRBV2 and TRBJ2-6; possible D gene TRBD1, 5 bases. This CDR3 has 17 amino acids. Germline V gives CDR1 SNHLY, CDR2 FYNNEI. Trimming cost V 3 bases and J 0 bases, with 12 bases left between them. The CDR3 DNA reads TGTGCCAGCAGTGAGGACACATTTAACTCTGGGGCCAACGTCCTGACTTTC. Translated: CASSEDTFNSGANVLTF.

CDR3: CASSHPNLDFGYTF. The DNA of the CDR3 is TGTGCCAGCAGCCACCCTAATTTAGACTTTGGCTACACCTTC. This chain joins TRBV3-1 (or the pseudogene TRBV3-2) and TRBJ1-2, with D hard to call. V lost 3 bases and J lost 7, with 15 bases in between. Germline-derived CDR1 and CDR2 are LGHDT and YNNKEL (reference sequence). The CDR3 spans 14 residues.

In this sample, this clone turned up once. V and J are TRBV5-4 and TRBJ2-3; D not resolved. The V and J ends lost 0 bases and 0 bases respectively, with 14 bases between them. The CDR3 is made up of 17 amino acids. Looked up from germline, CDR1 is SGHNT and CDR2 is YYREEE (reference sequence). CDR3 residues: CASSLGQLVPSTDTQYF. In DNA form, the CDR3 reads TGTGCCAGCAGCTTGGGGCAGCTAGTACCTAGCACAGATACGCAGTATTTT. Full variable domain (missing parts from reference TRBV5-4 and TRBJ2-3): ETGVTQSPTHLIKTRGQQVTLRCSSQSGHNTVSWYQQALGQGPQFIFQYYREEENGRGNFPPRFSGLQFPNYSSELNVNALELDDSALYLCASSLGQLVPSTDTQYFGPGTRLTVL.

As concerns this clone: The same CDR3 can be traced to other DNA sequences in this sample. The chain is built from TRBV7-2 and TRBJ2-5; 8 positions match TRBD2. V was clipped by 3 bases and J by 5 bases; unmatched bases: 5. CDR3 length: 14 amino acids. Germline V lookup: CDR1 SGHTA, CDR2 FQGNSA. CDR3 protein: CASSFNSGEETQYF. The DNA of the CDR3 is TGTGCCAGCAGCTTCAATAGCGGGGAGGAGACCCAGTACTTC.

V usage is TRBV9 and J usage is TRBJ1-5, with D hard to call. CDR3 length: 15 residues. Per the germline V gene, CDR1 is SGDLS and CDR2 is YYNGEE. Deletions cut 0 bases from V and 4 bases from J, with 11 bases between. CDR3 sequence (DNA): TGTGCCAGCAGCGTAGTCCCAGTTATTAATCAGCCCCAGCATTTT. Amino acids: CASSVVPVINQPQHF.

The CDR3 loop reads CAISESRGNNYGYTF. The CDR3 nucleotides are TGTGCCATCAGTGAGTCGCGGGGAAATAACTATGGCTACACCTTC. J is TRBJ1-2 and V is TRBV10-3; D ambiguous. The CDR3 spans 15 residues. CDR1 and CDR2 from the germline V gene are ENHRY and SYGVKD. Trimming left V 0 bases short and J 1 base short, with 9 bases between.

V usage is TRBV30 and J usage is TRBJ2-4; TRBD1 aligns across 8 bases. V was clipped by 1 base and J by 8 bases; unmatched bases: 7. The CDR3 totals 14 residues. CDR1 GTSNPN and CDR2 SVGIG come from the germline V gene (reference sequence). CDR3 loop: CAWSAGTGPYIQYF. CDR3 DNA: TGTGCCTGGAGTGCCGGGACAGGCCCATACATTCAGTACTTC.